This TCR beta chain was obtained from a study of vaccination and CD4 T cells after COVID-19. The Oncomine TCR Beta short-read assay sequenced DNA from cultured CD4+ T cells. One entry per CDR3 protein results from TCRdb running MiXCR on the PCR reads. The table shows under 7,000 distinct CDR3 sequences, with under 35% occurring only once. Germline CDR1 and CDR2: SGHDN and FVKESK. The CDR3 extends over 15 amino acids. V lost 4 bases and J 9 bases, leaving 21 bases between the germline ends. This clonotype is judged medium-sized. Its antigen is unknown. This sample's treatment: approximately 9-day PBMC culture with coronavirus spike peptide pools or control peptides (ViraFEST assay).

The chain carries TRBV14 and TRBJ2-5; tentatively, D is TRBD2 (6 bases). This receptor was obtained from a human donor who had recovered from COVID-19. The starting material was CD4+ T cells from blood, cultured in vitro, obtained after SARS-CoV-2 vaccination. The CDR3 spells CASSRVLGGFSAQYF. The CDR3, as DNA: TGTGCCAGCAGCCGAGTGTTGGGGGGATTCTCGGCCCAGTACTTC. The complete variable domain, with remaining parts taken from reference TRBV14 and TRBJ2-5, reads EAGVTQFPSHSVIEKGQTVTLRCDPISGHDNLYWYRRVMGKEIKFLLHFVKESKQDESGMPNNRFLAERTGGTYSTLKVQPAELEDSGVYFCASSRVLGGFSAQYFGPGTRLLVL.